This TCR beta chain is drawn from a study of T cells after yellow fever vaccination. TCRdb analysed the 5' RACE reads with MiXCR anew, one entry per CDR3 protein. The data show about 69,000 distinct CDR3 sequences, approximately 5% seen once. Findings and limits, study-wide: Only a minor proportion of clonotypes was detected across both CD4 and CD8 compartments.

The table lists this clonotype with many counts. Its antigen remains unknown. Trimming took off 4 bases at V and 0 bases at J, with 16 bases between the two ends. CDR1 and CDR2 from the germline V gene are SGHRS and YFSETQ. The CDR3 extends over 17 amino acids. The chain couples TRBV5-1 to TRBJ2-2; D call uncertain. Material: CD4+ T cells sorted from PBMCs, obtained approximately 15 days after the first yellow fever vaccination. The sequence came from a man younger than 35 who received the YFV17D yellow fever vaccine. The chain's CDR3 is CASSPTPPGSNTGELFF. The CDR3 DNA sequence: TGCGCCAGCAGCCCGACGCCCCCGGGTTCGAACACCGGGGAGCTGTTTTTT.